The 4 T cell receptor beta chains below come from one sample, sequenced in a study of blood T cell repertoires in COVID-19. Clones were sequenced by immunoSEQ multiplex PCR, and TCRdb holds only the in-frame ones, with some missing. The sample has about 430,000 clones, nearly 90% seen once. The sample taken for sequencing was PBMCs or T cells enriched from blood (not recorded which). Receptor source: a woman between 18 and 30 years old who had been exposed to COVID-19.

The chain combines TRBV28 with TRBJ2-7, with TRBD2 identical over 7 bases. Germline V lookup: CDR1 MDHEN, CDR2 SYDVKM. This CDR3 spans 15 amino acids. With 7 bases clipped from V and 4 bases from J, the junction kept 13 bases outside the gene matches. In nucleotides, the CDR3 is TGTGCCAGCAATTCCCGGGGAGGGTGGAGTTACGAGCAGTACTTC. It is translated as CASNSRGGWSYEQYF.

This chain joins TRBV10-1 and TRBJ2-1, with 8 bases fitting TRBD2. Looked up from germline, CDR1 is WNHNN and CDR2 is SYGVQD (reference sequence). This CDR3 is built from 16 residues. V shed 0 bases, J shed 7 bases, and the junction held 8 bases outside the gene matches. The CDR3, as DNA: TGCGCCAGCAGTGAGTCGGGGAGCGGGAGTAGGAATGAGCAGTTCTTC. This encodes CASSESGSGSRNEQFF.

This sequence joins TRBV6-5 and TRBJ2-1, with a weak D call TRBD2 (5 bases). The CDR3 extends over 15 amino acids. The V and J ends lost 2 bases and 3 bases respectively, with 11 bases between them. The V gene's germline CDR1 is MNHEY and CDR2 SVGAGI. In DNA, the CDR3 is TGTGCCAGCAGTTACCGGGAAGCGATCTACAATGAGCAGTTCTTC. Protein: CASSYREAIYNEQFF.

The chain carries TRBV6-5 and TRBJ1-2; 8 nucleotides agree with TRBD1. CDR1 is MNHEY and CDR2 is SVGAGI in the germline V gene. The CDR3 consists of 14 residues. The V gene end was trimmed by 0 bases and the J gene end by 3 bases; junction bases not matched to a gene: 0. CDR3 bases: TGTGCCAGCAGTTACTCGACAGGGGACTATGGCTACACCTTC. Protein product: CASSYSTGDYGYTF.